This TCR beta chain was identified during a study of OX40 agonist ivuxolimab in advanced cancers. Study summary: Patient treatment consisted of intravenous ivuxolimab administration every 2 weeks at 0.01 to 10 mg/kg.

A note on this clone: The target antigen is unknown.

The study sampled blood at baseline, cycle 4 day 1, and cycle 7 day 1. Profiled with immunoSEQ multiplex PCR; TCRdb holds only in-frame clones, not every one. Of about 86,000 clones listed, around 88% were seen once; the top ten hold approximately 1.3%. The study's findings and limits: At 0.1 to 3.0 mg/kg, clonal expansion of CD4+ and CD8+ blood T cells had occurred by week 6.

This TCR was recovered from an adult with an advanced solid tumor such as melanoma, head and neck, liver or kidney cancer. The source was CD4+ or CD8+ T cells sorted from blood, collected in a trial of the OX40 agonist ivuxolimab.

CDR3 coding DNA: TGCGCCAGCAGCCCGTCTTCCCGTTCACCCCTCCACTTT. Amino acid sequence: CASSPSSRSPLHF. V and J are TRBV4-3 and TRBJ1-6, with no clear D. V was pared by 4 bases and J by 9 bases, with 10 bases between. The CDR3 runs to 13 residues. In germline, CDR1 is LGHNA, CDR2 YSLEER.